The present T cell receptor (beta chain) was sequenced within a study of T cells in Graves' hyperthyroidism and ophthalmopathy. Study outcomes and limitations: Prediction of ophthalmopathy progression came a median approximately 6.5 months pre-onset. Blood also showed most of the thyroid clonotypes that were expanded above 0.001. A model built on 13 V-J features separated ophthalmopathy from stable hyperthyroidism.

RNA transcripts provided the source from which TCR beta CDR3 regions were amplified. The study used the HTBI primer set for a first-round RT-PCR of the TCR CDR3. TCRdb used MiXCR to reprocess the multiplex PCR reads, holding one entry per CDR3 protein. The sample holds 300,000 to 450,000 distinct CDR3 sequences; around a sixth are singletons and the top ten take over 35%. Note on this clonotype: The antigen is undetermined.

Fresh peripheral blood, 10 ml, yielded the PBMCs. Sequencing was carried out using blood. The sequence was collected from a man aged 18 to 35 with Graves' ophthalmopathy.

Here the CDR3 DNA reads TGCAGGGGACGGACCGGGGAGCTGTTTTTT. Encoded protein: CRGRTGELFF. The J gene is TRBJ2-2, the V gene TRBV20-1; the D gene could be TRBD1 or TRBD2 (5 bases each). The CDR3 runs 10 residues. The germline CDR1 and CDR2 sequences are DFQATT and SNEGSKA (reference sequence).